This T cell receptor (beta chain) was sequenced in a study of shared clonotypes between healthy human individuals. In the study overall: Plates per donor: three CD4 naive, three CD4 memory, two CD8 naive, one CD8 memory.

TCRdb's table, derived via immunoSEQ multiplex PCR, lists solely in-frame clones and lacks some. The table has around 1.4 million clones, 97% to 99% seen once. Study-wide results and caveats: Approximately 5.3% was the fraction of naive CD4 clonotypes found shared across several donors.

Note on this clone: Its antigen is unidentified.

Trimming stripped 4 bases from V and 5 bases from J, with 21 bases between. CDR3 length: 17 amino acids. Germline V gives CDR1 SGHTA, CDR2 FQGTGA. The sample taken for sequencing was naive CD4+ T cells sorted from blood. Subset noted: CD45RA+ positively selected. V is TRBV7-3 and J is TRBJ2-1; D perhaps matches TRBD2 (5 bases). The sequence was obtained from a young man in good health. CDR3 protein: CASSSPMDSPGHNEQFF. CDR3 DNA sequence: TGTGCCAGCAGCTCCCCGATGGACTCCCCAGGCCACAATGAGCAGTTCTTC.